This T cell receptor (beta chain) was profiled in a study of blood T cell repertoires in COVID-19. Profiling relied on immunoSEQ multiplex PCR, and the TCRdb table lists in-frame clones only, not all of them. Of about 270,000 clones in the sample, about 91% were seen once. Regarding this clone: One junction end disagrees with the germline gene, perhaps due to a read error.

Grouping used clinical history reported by participants in a survey and questionnaire. Specimen: PBMCs or T cells enriched from blood (not recorded which). The TCR sequence derives from a middle-aged man who had been exposed to COVID-19.

The CDR3 DNA follows: TGTGCCACCAGTGATTTGACCCGAGGTTTGATCTTC. Translating gives CATSDLTRGLIF. V and J are TRBV24-1 and TRBJ2-1; D is unclear. In germline, CDR1 is KGHDR, CDR2 SFDVKD. CDR3 length: 12 amino acids.